The next 5 T cell receptor beta chains were all read from a single sample in a study of spatial heterogeneity in lung cancer. Study findings and constraints: Counts of expanded alpha and beta TCRs within tumors tracked the tumor nonsynonymous mutation count.

Specified time point: sample taken at primary tumor resection. Each CDR3 protein is one row after TCRdb ran MiXCR on the 5' RACE reads. The sample has about 14,000 distinct CDR3 sequences; 4.5% to 7% are singletons. For these receptors, no antigen is known. The sample here was lung tumor tissue, taken at surgery. The receptors here all came from a female donor with early-stage non-small cell lung cancer.

The sample holds many counts of this clonotype. This beta chain is an unintended read in a library built for alpha chains; its size means little. The chain joins TRBV12-3 or TRBV12-4 to TRBJ1-3; no reliable D call. The germline V and J ends were trimmed by 7 bases and 0 bases, with 13 bases remaining between them. CDR3 size: 15 residues. CDR3 protein: CASTGAPRSGNTIYF. In nucleotides, the CDR3 is TGTGCCAGCACCGGAGCCCCTCGCTCTGGAAACACCATATATTTT.

This clonotype is medium-sized (0.01 to 0.1%). The library was prepared for alpha chains; this beta chain is a stray read, so its frequency means little. The chain employs TRBV20-1 and TRBJ1-5, with D hard to call. With 6 bases removed from V and 3 bases from J, the gap between germline ends came to 18 bases. The CDR3 totals 15 residues. Germline CDR1 and CDR2: DFQATT and SNEGSKA (reference sequence). Here the CDR3 reads CSAPKGRSNNQPQHF. CDR3 DNA: TGCAGTGCCCCTAAAGGTCGCAGCAACAATCAGCCCCAGCATTTT.

This clonotype showed up many times. Because the library targeted alpha chains, this beta chain is an off-target read whose size means little. This sequence joins TRBV20-1 and TRBJ2-3; 8 bases match TRBD1. The CDR3 contains 13 residues. Unmatched junction bases numbered 4, after V lost 5 bases and J lost 3 bases. Germline V gene lookup returns CDR1 DFQATT and CDR2 SNEGSKA (reference sequence). CDR3 coding DNA: TGCAGTGCTGAGGACAGGGTTACAGATACGCAGTATTTT. Amino acids: CSAEDRVTDTQYF.

This clonotype was seen at least ten times. Found in a library prepared for alpha chains, this beta chain is an off-target read, and its abundance has little meaning. The rearrangement joins TRBV20-1 to TRBJ1-4; tentative D call: TRBD1 (5 bases). Germline values: CDR1 DFQATT, CDR2 SNEGSKA (reference sequence). V was shortened by 6 bases and J by 4 bases, with 12 bases between the two germline ends. The CDR3 has 13 residues. The CDR3 DNA follows: TGCAGTGCCGAAGACAGATTTAATGAAAAACTGTTTTTT. It codes for CSAEDRFNEKLFF.

This clonotype was detected many times. Being off target in a library aimed at alpha chains, this beta chain has a size of little meaning. V and J are TRBV5-1 and TRBJ2-7; D uncertain. The CDR3 has 14 amino acids. Trimming took 4 bases from V and 4 from J, leaving 15 bases between them. Germline V CDR1 and CDR2: SGHRS, YFSETQ. In DNA, the CDR3 is TGCGCCAGCAGCGAAGCCTCCGGCACTTACGAGCAGTACTTC. It encodes CASSEASGTYEQYF.